The 4 T cell receptor beta chains listed next were all sequenced from one sample in a study of CD8 T cells in Susac syndrome. An input of about 0.45 to 1 ug of RNA was subjected to reverse transcription using random hexamers. TCRdb ran MiXCR on the immunoSEQ multiplex PCR reads and lists one entry per CDR3 protein. Here the sample spans 65,000 to 90,000 distinct CDR3 sequences, less than 95% being singletons. Source material: CD8+ T cells from PBMCs. These receptors all stem from a human donor with multiple sclerosis.

CDR3 region: CASSSTSDRESSYEQYF. The CDR3 coding sequence is TGTGCCAGCAGTTCAACGTCCGACAGGGAGAGCTCCTACGAGCAGTACTTC. The rearrangement joins TRBV27 to TRBJ2-7; 7 bases are a match to TRBD1. The CDR3 spans 17 residues. Germline lookup yields CDR1 MNHEY and CDR2 SMNVEV (reference sequence). Germline trimming cut 4 bases from V and 0 bases from J; bases unmatched to any gene: 12.

The V call is TRBV20-1, the J call TRBJ1-2; D is unclear. This CDR3 comprises 16 residues. The V end was cut by 5 bases, the J end by 0 bases, with 19 bases between. Per germline, CDR1 DFQATT and CDR2 SNEGSKA (reference sequence). DNA of the CDR3: TGCAGTGCTCGAGGCCCCATCCAGGAATCTAACTATGGCTACACCTTC. Encoded protein: CSARGPIQESNYGYTF.

The chain carries TRBV4-1 and TRBJ2-7, with D tentatively TRBD2 (6 bases). Per germline, CDR1 MGHRA and CDR2 YSYEKL. The V end lost 0 bases, the J end lost 7 bases, and 13 bases lay between the germline ends. CDR3 length: 14 amino acids. CDR3 bases: TGCGCCAGCAGCCAAGAGGTCTTGGCGGGGGAGCAGTACTTC. Its translation: CASSQEVLAGEQYF.

The rearrangement links TRBV7-2 to TRBJ1-5; 8 bases fit TRBD1. The CDR3 consists of 14 residues. Germline CDR1 and CDR2: SGHTA and FQGNSA. Germline trimming cut 5 bases from V and 8 bases from J; bases unmatched to any gene: 8. The CDR3 DNA reads TGTGCCAGCAGCCGACAGGGGTTATCTGAGCCCCAGCATTTT. It specifies CASSRQGLSEPQHF.